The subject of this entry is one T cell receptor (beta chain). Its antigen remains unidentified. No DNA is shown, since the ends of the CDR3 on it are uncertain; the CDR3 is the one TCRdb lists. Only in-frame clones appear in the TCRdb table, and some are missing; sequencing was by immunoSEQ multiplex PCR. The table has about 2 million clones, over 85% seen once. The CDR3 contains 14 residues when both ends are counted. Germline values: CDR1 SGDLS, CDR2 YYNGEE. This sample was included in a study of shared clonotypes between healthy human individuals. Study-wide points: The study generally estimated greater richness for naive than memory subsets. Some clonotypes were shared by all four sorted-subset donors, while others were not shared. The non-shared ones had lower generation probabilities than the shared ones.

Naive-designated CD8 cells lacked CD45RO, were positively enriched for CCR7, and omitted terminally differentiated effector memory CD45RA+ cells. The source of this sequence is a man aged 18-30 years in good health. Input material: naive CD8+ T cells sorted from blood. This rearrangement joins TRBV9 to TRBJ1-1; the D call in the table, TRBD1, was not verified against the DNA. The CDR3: CASSVAGGNSIVFF.